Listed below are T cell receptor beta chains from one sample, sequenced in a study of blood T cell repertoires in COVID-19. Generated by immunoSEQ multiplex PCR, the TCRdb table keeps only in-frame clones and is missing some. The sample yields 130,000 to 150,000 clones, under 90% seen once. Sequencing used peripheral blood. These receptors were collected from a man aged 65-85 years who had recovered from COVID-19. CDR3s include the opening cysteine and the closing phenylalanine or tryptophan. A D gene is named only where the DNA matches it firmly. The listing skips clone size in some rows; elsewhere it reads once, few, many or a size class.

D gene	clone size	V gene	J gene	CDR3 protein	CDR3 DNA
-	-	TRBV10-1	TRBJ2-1	CASSGGVGLENEQFF	TGCGCCAGCAGTGGCGGGGTGGGTTTGGAGAATGAGCAGTTCTTC
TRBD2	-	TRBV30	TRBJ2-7	CAWSATSAHEQYF	TGTGCCTGGAGTGCGACTAGCGCGCACGAGCAGTACTTC
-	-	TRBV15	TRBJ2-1	CATSSHSSGNEQFF	TGTGCCACCAGCAGTCATTCATCGGGCAATGAGCAGTTCTTC
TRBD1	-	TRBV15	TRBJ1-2	CATSRVRTGLDGYTF	TGTGCCACCAGCAGAGTTCGGACAGGGTTGGACGGCTACACCTTC
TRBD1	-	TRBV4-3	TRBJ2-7	CASSQGTGGGYEQYF	TGCGCCAGCAGCCAGGGGACAGGGGGAGGATACGAGCAGTACTTC
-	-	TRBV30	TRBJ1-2	CAWSLPWTAYGYTF	TGTGCCTGGAGCCTACCTTGGACAGCCTATGGCTACACCTTC
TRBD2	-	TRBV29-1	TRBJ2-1	CSVGIAGGSDEQFF	TGCAGCGTTGGGATAGCGGGAGGGTCCGATGAGCAGTTCTTC
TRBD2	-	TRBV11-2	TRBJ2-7	CASSDPGGDWSYEQYF	TGTGCCAGCAGCGACCCCGGGGGGGATTGGTCCTACGAGCAGTACTTC
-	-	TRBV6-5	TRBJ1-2	CASSYETNYGYTF	TGTGCCAGCAGTTACGAGACTAACTATGGCTACACCTTC
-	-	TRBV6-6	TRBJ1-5	CASSRWPNQPQHF	TGTGCCAGCAGTAGATGGCCCAATCAGCCCCAGCATTTT
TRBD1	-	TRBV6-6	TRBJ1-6	CATRPGQFNSPLHF	TGTGCCACCCGCCCGGGACAGTTTAATTCACCCCTCCACTTT
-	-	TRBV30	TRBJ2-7	CAWAKDGQPYEQYF	TGTGCCTGGGCGAAAGACGGACAGCCTTACGAGCAGTACTTC
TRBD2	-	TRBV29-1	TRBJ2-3	CSALGVAGGRQITDTQYF	TGCAGCGCCTTGGGGGTAGCGGGAGGCCGACAGATCACAGATACGCAGTATTTT
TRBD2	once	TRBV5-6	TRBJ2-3	CASSFLAGVPPDTQYF	TGTGCCAGCAGCTTCTTAGCGGGGGTCCCCCCAGATACGCAGTATTTT
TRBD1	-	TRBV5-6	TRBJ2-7	CASSAAPQGVEYEQYF	TGTGCCAGCAGCGCCGCCCCACAGGGGGTGGAATACGAGCAGTACTTC
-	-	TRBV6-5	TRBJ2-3	CASSYKDTQYF	TGTGCCAGCAGTTATAAAGATACGCAGTATTTT
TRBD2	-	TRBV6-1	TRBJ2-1	CASSEANQSLAANEQFF	TGTGCCAGCAGTGAAGCGAACCAGTCACTAGCGGCCAATGAGCAGTTCTTC